This T cell receptor beta chain was recovered during a study of early T cells in non-severe SARS-CoV-2 infection. Study context: Sequencing input comprised bulk RNA from unsorted whole blood; chain pairing was not available. Study-level points and caveats: Matching with VDJdb favored anti-spike CD8 responses (missing private and CD4 specificities).

Attachment of unique molecular identifiers was made to individual cDNA molecules. TCRdb analysed the 5' RACE reads with MiXCR anew, one entry per CDR3 protein. The sample includes about 100,000 distinct CDR3 sequences, roughly 13% seen only once; the top ten take approximately 2%. Note on this clonotype: Its antigen is undetermined. Its ends do not fully match the called genes, so a read error is possible.

The TCR originated in an adult who was a healthcare worker with PCR-confirmed SARS-CoV-2 infection or an uninfected control (not recorded which). Sequencing was carried out using whole blood.

CDR3 residues: CASSQGDRPLGF. The CDR3 DNA is TGTGCCAGCAGCCAGGGGGACAGGCCCTTAGGCTTC. V is TRBV7-8 and J is TRBJ2-5; 8 nucleotides match TRBD1. CDR1 and CDR2 (germline): SGHVS, FQNEAQ. CDR3 length: 12 amino acids.